The 27 T cell receptor beta chains listed next were all sequenced from one sample in a study of CD8 T cells in Susac syndrome. Reverse transcription of about 0.5 to 1 ug RNA used random hexamers. TCRdb fed the immunoSEQ multiplex PCR reads into MiXCR, producing one record per CDR3 protein. The sample records 190,000 or so distinct CDR3 sequences, 90% to 95% being singletons. Sequencing input: CD4+ T cells from PBMCs. The source of these receptors is a human donor with multiple sclerosis.

V and J are TRBV18 and TRBJ1-1; no reliable D call. The CDR3 covers 16 residues. Trimming took off 2 bases at V and 3 bases at J, with 16 bases between the two ends. Germline V gene sequence: CDR1 KGHSH, CDR2 LQKENI. The CDR3 DNA follows: TGTGCCAGCTCACCAGTGAAAAGGGTTTGGGACACTGAAGCTTTCTTT. It is translated as CASSPVKRVWDTEAFF.

The J gene is TRBJ2-3, the V gene TRBV7-6; the D gene is possibly TRBD2 (6 bases). Trimming removed 5 bases at V and 0 bases at J, with 15 bases between. Looked up from germline, CDR1 is SGHVS and CDR2 is FNYEAQ. The CDR3 extends over 16 amino acids. The CDR3 region is CASSAFRGASTDTQYF. The CDR3 DNA is TGTGCCAGCAGCGCCTTCCGCGGGGCTAGCACAGATACGCAGTATTTT.

The chain has TRBV9 and TRBJ2-2; 7 positions match TRBD1. Trimming cost V 4 bases and J 2 bases; bases outside gene matches: 5. There are 15 residues in the CDR3. In germline, CDR1 is SGDLS, CDR2 YYNGEE. In DNA form, the CDR3 reads TGTGCCAGCAGCTCCGGGACAGTCAACACCGGGGAGCTGTTTTTT. Residues: CASSSGTVNTGELFF. Full variable domain (outside the CDR3, taken from reference TRBV9 and TRBJ2-2): DSGVTQTPKHLITATGQRVTLRCSPRSGDLSVYWYQQSLDQGLQFLIQYYNGEERAKGNILERFSAQQFPDLHSELNLSSLELGDSALYFCASSSGTVNTGELFFGEGSRLTVL.

The rearrangement links TRBV2 to TRBJ2-2; the D is unclear. V lost 5 bases to trimming and J lost 3 bases, with 4 bases between them. The CDR3 is 12 residues long. The germline gives CDR1 SNHLY, CDR2 FYNNEI. The DNA of the CDR3 is TGTGCCAGCAGTACAGACACCGGGGAGCTGTTTTTT. Amino acids: CASSTDTGELFF.

The V and J genes are TRBV20-1 and TRBJ2-7; 13 bases align to TRBD2. Losses at the gene ends were 5 bases for V and 7 bases for J; bases not matched to a gene: 5. The CDR3 length is 13 residues. Germline CDR1 is DFQATT and CDR2 is SNEGSKA (reference sequence). Written as DNA, the CDR3 is TGCAGTGCTCCGGGACTAGCGGGGAGGGAGCAGTACTTC. Protein product: CSAPGLAGREQYF.

This chain uses TRBV29-1 with TRBJ2-3, with 11 bases aligning to TRBD2. With 5 bases clipped from V and 2 bases from J, the junction kept 6 bases outside the gene matches. The CDR3 spans 15 residues. CDR1 and CDR2 (germline): SQVTM, ANQGSEA. CDR3 protein: CSVTGTSGFTDTQYF. The DNA for the CDR3 is TGCAGCGTTACAGGGACTAGCGGATTCACAGATACGCAGTATTTT.

The chain combines TRBV20-1 with TRBJ1-5, with a weak D call TRBD1 (5 bases). The CDR3 length is 14 residues. CDR1 is DFQATT and CDR2 is SNEGSKA in the germline V gene (reference sequence). Trimming shortened V by 0 bases and J by 6 bases, and 12 bases separated the two germline ends. CDR3 coding DNA: TGCAGTGCTAGAGATCGGGGGGGAATTCAGCCCCAGCATTTT. The encoded protein is CSARDRGGIQPQHF.

The chain is built from TRBV6-6 and TRBJ2-7, with 9 bases aligning to TRBD2. Germline V gene lookup returns CDR1 MNHNY and CDR2 SVGAGI (reference sequence). The CDR3 is 14 amino acids. V lost 8 bases and J lost 6; bases outside the gene matches: 11. Here the CDR3 DNA reads TGTGCCAGCGGAAAGGGACTAGCATCGGCCGAGCAGTACTTC. The encoded protein is CASGKGLASAEQYF.

The chain carries TRBV20-1 and TRBJ2-7, with TRBD2 as a possible D gene (6 bases). Looked up from germline, CDR1 is DFQATT and CDR2 is SNEGSKA (reference sequence). The CDR3 has 16 amino acids. V lost 6 bases, J lost 0 bases, and 21 bases lay in between. The CDR3 is CSATGYSAGSSYEQYF. The CDR3 coding sequence is TGCAGTGCCACTGGTTATTCGGCGGGGAGCTCCTACGAGCAGTACTTC.

This chain uses TRBV18 with TRBJ2-5; D uncertain. Per germline, CDR1 KGHSH and CDR2 LQKENI. V was clipped by 1 base and J by 2 bases, with 8 bases between them. The CDR3 runs to 14 residues. The CDR3 here is CASSPQNSQETQYF. The CDR3 nucleotides read TGTGCCAGCTCACCACAGAACAGTCAAGAGACCCAGTACTTC.

The chain recombines TRBV20-1 with TRBJ1-1; D is ambiguous. This CDR3 spans 17 amino acids. The ends were cut back, 1 base at V and 1 base at J, with 19 bases in the middle. Germline lookup yields CDR1 DFQATT and CDR2 SNEGSKA (reference sequence). The CDR3 region is CSARGLGMALPNTEAFF. The CDR3 coding sequence is TGCAGTGCTAGAGGCCTGGGAATGGCCCTACCGAACACTGAAGCTTTCTTT.

The chain carries TRBV9 and TRBJ2-7; 8 nucleotides agree with TRBD1. Germline V gene sequence: CDR1 SGDLS, CDR2 YYNGEE. V was clipped by 3 bases and J by 4 bases; unmatched bases: 0. The CDR3 has 12 amino acids. CDR3 nucleotide sequence: TGTGCCAGCAGCGGGACAGGGTACGAGCAGTACTTC. It specifies CASSGTGYEQYF.

V is TRBV5-6 and J is TRBJ1-2, with TRBD1 matching 10 bases. The V gene end was trimmed by 0 bases and the J gene end by 7 bases; junction bases not matched to a gene: 12. The CDR3 sequence is 17 residues long. The germline V gene encodes CDR1 SGHDT and CDR2 YYEEEE. As DNA, the CDR3 is TGTGCCAGCAGCTTGGCCGCAGGACAGGGGGAAGATCGTGGCTACACCTTC. It is translated as CASSLAAGQGEDRGYTF.

This chain links TRBV6-5 with TRBJ2-1, with D unresolved. Germline V gene sequence: CDR1 MNHEY, CDR2 SVGAGI. Trimming pared 2 bases from V and 4 bases from J, leaving 9 bases between. CDR3 size: 14 residues. CDR3 DNA sequence: TGTGCCAGCAGTTACCACCCGACGTACAATGAGCAGTTCTTC. As protein: CASSYHPTYNEQFF.

The chain employs TRBV29-1 and TRBJ1-5; 7 nucleotides line up with TRBD1. Germline assignment: CDR1 SQVTM and CDR2 ANQGSEA. J lost 6 bases, V lost 4 bases, and 6 bases had no gene match. The CDR3 has 13 amino acids. The chain's CDR3 is CSVGEGAGQPQHF. As DNA, the CDR3 is TGCAGCGTTGGTGAGGGGGCCGGTCAGCCCCAGCATTTT.

V gene TRBV30 combines with J gene TRBJ2-1; possibly TRBD2 for D (6 bases). The germline V gene has CDR1 GTSNPN and CDR2 SVGIG (reference sequence). The CDR3 runs 12 residues. V was cut by 5 bases and J by 7 bases, with 12 bases left in between. The DNA of the CDR3 is TGTGCCTGGCAGGGACTCCCGAATGAGCAGTTCTTC. As protein: CAWQGLPNEQFF.

The sample holds one count of this clonotype. This chain uses TRBV20-1 with TRBJ1-1; D not certain. Germline assignment: CDR1 DFQATT and CDR2 SNEGSKA (reference sequence). This CDR3 region has 13 residues. V was clipped by 1 base and J by 11 bases, with 17 bases between them. CDR3 sequence: CSARGKGPERAFF. CDR3 DNA sequence: TGCAGTGCTAGAGGGAAAGGACCGGAAAGGGCTTTCTTT.

V and J are TRBV29-1 and TRBJ1-1, with D perhaps TRBD1 (5 bases). Trimming cost V 7 bases and J 11 bases, with 26 bases left between them. The CDR3 covers 14 residues. CDR1 is SQVTM, CDR2 ANQGSEA, per germline. The CDR3 spells CSANSIRDPRVAFF. CDR3 bases: TGCAGCGCGAACTCAATACGGGACCCACGGGTCGCTTTCTTT.

V is TRBV3-1 and J is TRBJ2-7; 7 bases map to TRBD1. V was clipped by 5 bases and J by 4 bases; unmatched bases: 11. Germline assignment: CDR1 LGHDT and CDR2 YNNKEL (reference sequence). This CDR3 has 15 amino acids. CDR3 amino acids: CASSSRDSNLYEQYF. The CDR3 nucleotides read TGTGCCAGCAGCTCCCGGGACAGCAACCTGTACGAGCAGTACTTC.

This chain links TRBV3-1 with TRBJ2-3; D not resolved. The germline V gene encodes CDR1 LGHDT and CDR2 YNNKEL (reference sequence). Between the trimmed V and J ends, which lost 4 bases and 2 bases, there was a span of 16 bases. The CDR3 length is 16 residues. CDR3 amino acids: CASSPYSGDPTDTQYF. Here the CDR3 DNA reads TGTGCCAGCAGCCCCTACTCGGGCGACCCCACAGATACGCAGTATTTT.

The chain combines TRBV18 with TRBJ2-3; no reliable D call. This CDR3 has 14 amino acids. The germline CDR1 and CDR2 sequences are KGHSH and LQKENI. V was clipped by 6 bases and J by 4 bases, with 14 bases between them. CDR3 in amino acids: CASSMSRVPDTQYF. The CDR3 DNA follows: TGTGCCAGCTCGATGTCGAGAGTCCCAGATACGCAGTATTTT.

This clonotype was seen only once. J is TRBJ2-1 and V is TRBV5-1, with TRBD2 as a possible D gene (5 bases). From germline, CDR1 is SGHRS and CDR2 YFSETQ. The CDR3 loop spans 13 amino acids. The ends were cut back, 2 bases at V and 5 bases at J, with 8 bases in the middle. CDR3 in amino acids: CASSLAVDNEQFF. CDR3 nucleotide sequence: TGCGCCAGCAGCTTAGCGGTAGACAATGAGCAGTTCTTC.

In the case of this clonotype: Its ends do not fully match the called genes, so a read error is possible. The chain is built from TRBV5-4 and TRBJ2-7, with a weak D call TRBD1 (5 bases). CDR1 SGHNT and CDR2 YYREEE come from the germline V gene (reference sequence). CDR3 length: 11 amino acids. In DNA, the CDR3 is TGTGCCAGCAGCCAGGGCGAGGCCTGGGACTTC. Translation: CASSQGEAWDF.

This chain uses TRBV23-1 with TRBJ1-5; D is unresolved. TRBV23-1 is marked as an open reading frame, function uncertain. Trimming took 7 bases from V and 4 from J, leaving 17 bases between them. This CDR3 contains 15 residues. CDR3 nucleotides: TGCGCCAGCATCAAAGCGGAGTCAGATAATCAGCCCCAGCATTTT. It yields the protein CASIKAESDNQPQHF.

The V call is TRBV5-1, the J call TRBJ1-2; the D is unclear. CDR3 length equals 13 residues. Trimming stripped 2 bases from V and 6 bases from J, with 11 bases between. CDR1 SGHRS and CDR2 YFSETQ come from the germline V gene. The CDR3 is CASSFAGKHGYTF. The CDR3 DNA is TGCGCCAGCAGCTTCGCCGGGAAGCATGGCTACACCTTC.

The chain joins TRBV9 to TRBJ2-5, with no clear D. CDR3 length: 13 residues. V lost 0 bases and J 1 base, leaving 4 bases between the germline ends. CDR1 SGDLS and CDR2 YYNGEE come from the germline V gene. This CDR3 reads CASSVDFQETQYF. For the CDR3, the DNA is TGTGCCAGCAGCGTAGACTTCCAAGAGACCCAGTACTTC.

The gene calls are TRBV15 and TRBJ2-3; D is undetermined. Trimming removed 3 bases at V and 2 bases at J, with 6 bases between. This CDR3 has 13 amino acids. Germline CDR1 is LNHNV and CDR2 is YYDKDF (reference sequence). DNA of the CDR3: TGTGCCACCAGCAGGTGGTCCACAGATACGCAGTATTTT. Translating gives CATSRWSTDTQYF.